These 16 T cell receptor beta chains were sequenced from one sample in a study of post-analysis software for immune sequencing data. Unique molecular identifiers featured in each of the TCR beta cDNA libraries. MiXCR was run by TCRdb on the PCR reads, yielding one entry per CDR3 protein. The data show about 540,000 distinct CDR3 sequences, under 40% seen once. Which antigens these TCRs recognize remains unknown. Findings and caveats of the study: Controls had lower frequencies than patients of 4 or 5 TRBV segments, which included TRBV5-6, TRBV5-1 and TRBV20-1.

The sequenced sample consisted of blood. Source of these receptors: a girl under 18 with multiple sclerosis.

V usage is TRBV11-2 and J usage is TRBJ1-1; D is ambiguous. Deletions cut 5 bases from V and 1 base from J, with 11 bases between. Germline values: CDR1 SGHAT, CDR2 FQNNGV. The CDR3 runs 14 residues. CDR3 sequence reads: CASSLTLRNTEAFF. The CDR3 DNA reads TGTGCCAGCAGCCTGACACTAAGGAACACTGAAGCTTTCTTT.

V gene TRBV24-1 combines with J gene TRBJ2-1; D not resolved. The CDR3 extends over 15 amino acids. CDR1 and CDR2 (germline): KGHDR, SFDVKD. Trimming stripped 4 bases from V and 7 bases from J, with 16 bases between. The CDR3 DNA reads TGTGCCACCAGTGAGTTTATAGGCCTCGGGAATGAGCAGTTCTTC. Its protein is CATSEFIGLGNEQFF.

The sample holds many counts of this clonotype. The rearrangement joins TRBV12-3 or TRBV12-4 to TRBJ2-7; D possibly corresponds to TRBD1 (6 bases). The V and J ends lost 7 bases and 2 bases respectively, with 12 bases between them. The CDR3 contains 13 residues. The CDR3 protein is CASMSGTTYEQYF. CDR3 in DNA: TGTGCCAGCATGTCCGGGACAACCTACGAGCAGTACTTC.

This clonotype was seen a single time. The V call is TRBV20-1, the J call TRBJ1-3, with 9 bases fitting TRBD1. Per germline, CDR1 DFQATT and CDR2 SNEGSKA (reference sequence). The CDR3 is 17 residues long. Trimming took 3 bases from V and 3 from J; bases not matched to a gene: 12. In DNA, the CDR3 is TGCAGTGCTAGGTCCTCCAAAGGGGACAGGGTTGGAAACACCATATATTTT. Its translation: CSARSSKGDRVGNTIYF.

This clonotype was found many times. The genes are TRBV7-2 and TRBJ2-7; a possible D gene is TRBD2 (6 bases). Germline assignment: CDR1 SGHTA and CDR2 FQGNSA. Trimming shortened V by 4 bases and J by 7 bases, and 20 bases separated the two germline ends. The CDR3 runs to 15 residues. The CDR3 spells CASSSEGLGTPEQYF. The CDR3 DNA reads TGTGCCAGCAGCTCAGAGGGTCTAGGGACTCCAGAGCAGTACTTC.

This clonotype has only a few counts. The gene calls are TRBV5-1 and TRBJ1-1, with D possibly TRBD1 on 6 matching bases. Germline-derived CDR1 and CDR2 are SGHRS and YFSETQ. Trimming took off 2 bases at V and 5 bases at J, with 13 bases between the two ends. There are 14 residues in the CDR3. CDR3 DNA: TGCGCCAGCAGCTTCGGGATAAGGGGGACTGAAGCTTTCTTT. Translated: CASSFGIRGTEAFF. Supplemented by reference TRBV5-1 and TRBJ1-1, the full variable domain reads KAGVTQTPRYLIKTRGQQVTLSCSPISGHRSVSWYQQTPGQGLQFLFEYFSETQRNKGNFPGRFSGRQFSNSRSEMNVSTLELGDSALYLCASSFGIRGTEAFFGQGTRLTVV.

Only a few counts were recorded for this clonotype. This chain links TRBV27 with TRBJ1-1; D possibly corresponds to TRBD1 (6 bases). V gave up 4 bases and J gave up 2 bases, with 17 bases separating them. The CDR3 consists of 16 residues. Per the germline V gene, CDR1 is MNHEY and CDR2 is SMNVEV (reference sequence). CDR3 bases: TGTGCCAGCAGTTCTCTCGACAGGACTCTCAACACTGAAGCTTTCTTT. Translating gives CASSSLDRTLNTEAFF.

This clonotype was counted only a few times. This chain connects TRBV7-9 to TRBJ2-1; D gene ambiguous. Germline-derived CDR1 and CDR2 are SEHNR and FQNEAQ (reference sequence). This CDR3 comprises 13 residues. Trimming shortened V by 1 base and J by 10 bases, and 11 bases separated the two germline ends. CDR3 residues: CASSLGAVGEQFF. CDR3 nucleotide sequence: TGTGCCAGCAGCTTAGGGGCCGTGGGCGAGCAGTTCTTC.

Concerning this clonotype: The junction does not match germline at one end; this may be a read error. This chain connects TRBV27 to TRBJ2-3, with 14 bases aligning to TRBD2. CDR1 and CDR2 from the germline V gene are MNHEY and SMNVEV (reference sequence). CDR3 length: 18 amino acids. The CDR3 DNA reads as TGTGCCAGCAGCCTTGGACTAGCGGGGGGATCTAGAACAGTTACGCAGTATTTT. This codes for CASSLGLAGGSRTVTQYF.

About this clonotype itself: This is likely a read error, given that the CDR3 carries no conserved phenylalanine or tryptophan at its end. V and J are TRBV11-2 and TRBJ1-2; 7 bases are a match to TRBD1. Germline V gene lookup returns CDR1 SGHAT and CDR2 FQNNGV. The length of the CDR3 is 13 residues. The V and J ends lost 5 bases and 8 bases, in that order; junction bases with no gene match: 8. CDR3 DNA: TGTGCCAGCAGCCGCGGACAGGCTACAGGCTACACCGTC. Translating gives CASSRGQATGYTV.

The table lists this clonotype with many counts. This rearrangement joins TRBV5-1 to TRBJ2-5; no reliable D call. The CDR3 is 13 residues long. Trimming cost V 0 bases and J 5 bases, with 8 bases left between them. Germline V gene data show CDR1 as SGHRS and CDR2 as YFSETQ. CDR3 residues: CASSLGSWETQYF. The CDR3 DNA follows: TGCGCCAGCAGCTTGGGGTCCTGGGAGACCCAGTACTTC. The variable domain in full, with the rest retrieved from reference TRBV5-1 and TRBJ2-5, is KAGVTQTPRYLIKTRGQQVTLSCSPISGHRSVSWYQQTPGQGLQFLFEYFSETQRNKGNFPGRFSGRQFSNSRSEMNVSTLELGDSALYLCASSLGSWETQYFGPGTRLLVL.

A few counts support this clonotype. CDR3 sequence (DNA): TGTGCCAGCAGTCAGGCCAGGGTTAACTATGGCTACACCTTC. Encoded protein: CASSQARVNYGYTF. The gene calls are TRBV27 and TRBJ1-2; possible D gene TRBD1, 5 bases. This CDR3 has 14 amino acids. Per germline, CDR1 MNHEY and CDR2 SMNVEV (reference sequence). Trimming removed 5 bases at V and 1 base at J, with 11 bases between.

In its sample, this clonotype was seen a few times. V is TRBV12-3 or TRBV12-4 and J is TRBJ2-1, with D possibly TRBD2 on 6 matching bases. V lost 7 bases and J lost 8, with 15 bases in between. CDR3 size: 13 residues. CDR3 sequence reads: CASTMTSKHEQFF. DNA for the CDR3: TGTGCCAGCACGATGACTAGTAAGCATGAGCAGTTCTTC.

This clonotype turned up a few times. The chain employs TRBV20-1 and TRBJ2-3; D not resolved. CDR1 and CDR2 from the germline V gene are DFQATT and SNEGSKA (reference sequence). V was trimmed by 0 bases and J by 2 bases, leaving 15 bases between them. The CDR3 has 16 residues. This CDR3 is CSARDPPGPITDTQYF. The CDR3 nucleotides read TGCAGTGCTAGAGATCCTCCTGGGCCAATCACAGATACGCAGTATTTT.

The V gene is TRBV4-1, the J gene TRBJ1-4; D is undetermined. The CDR3 consists of 16 residues. The germline V and J ends were trimmed by 1 base and 4 bases, with 13 bases remaining between them. Germline V lookup: CDR1 MGHRA, CDR2 YSYEKL. CDR3 DNA sequence: TGCGCCAGCAGCCAAGGCCACACGGATATTAATGAAAAACTGTTTTTT. The encoded protein is CASSQGHTDINEKLFF.

This clonotype was picked up a small number of times. The chain uses TRBV20-1 and TRBJ2-5; 9 bases fit TRBD2. The CDR3 spans 15 residues. Looked up from germline, CDR1 is DFQATT and CDR2 is SNEGSKA (reference sequence). Trimming cost V 6 bases and J 2 bases; bases outside gene matches: 10. The CDR3 DNA follows: TGCAGTGCCCCGACCCAGGGACTAGCACAAGAGACCCAGTACTTC. It codes for CSAPTQGLAQETQYF.